This TCR beta chain derives from a study of blood T cell repertoires in COVID-19. V dropped 5 bases and J dropped 8 bases, with 12 bases sitting between them. This CDR3 is built from 12 residues. CDR1 SEHNR and CDR2 FQNEAQ come from the germline V gene (reference sequence). Authors' methods: Amplification from reference gene primers served as the basis for estimated nucleated cell counts. Profiling relied on immunoSEQ multiplex PCR, and the TCRdb table lists in-frame clones only, not all of them. That table supplies the V and J calls and clone size; D and trimming were determined from the DNA. The sample has roughly 200,000 clones; less than 80% are singletons.

The chain is built from TRBV7-9 and TRBJ1-1, with TRBD1 as a possible D gene (6 bases). The sequence derives from a man between 50 and 59 years old who had recovered from COVID-19. Sequenced: peripheral blood. CDR3 sequence (DNA): TGTGCCAGCAGCCCAGACAGGACGGAAGCTTTCTTT. The encoded protein is CASSPDRTEAFF.